This T cell receptor beta chain came from a study of T cells in Graves' hyperthyroidism and ophthalmopathy. At the level of the study: Peripheral blood was obtained at initial diagnosis, preceding any treatment.

It was considered stable Graves' hyperthyroidism when ophthalmopathy did not progress within 18 months. The diagnoses drew upon clinical symptoms, serum thyroxine and TRAb, thyroid ultrasound and orbital computed tomography. V lost 3 bases and J lost 2, with 5 bases in between. The CDR3 is made up of 13 amino acids. Germline CDR1 and CDR2: SEHNR and FQNEAQ (reference sequence). RNA transcripts gave rise to amplified TCR beta CDR3 regions. First-round RT-PCR targeting the TCR CDR3 was performed with the HTBI primer set. TCRdb itself ran the multiplex PCR reads through MiXCR, one entry per CDR3 protein. This sample has some 420,000 distinct CDR3 sequences, with roughly 13% found just once.

The chain joins TRBV7-9 to TRBJ1-3; D is unresolved. The specimen was blood. The TCR comes from a woman aged 18-29 years with Graves' hyperthyroidism. CDR3 protein: CASSLHPGNTIYF. CDR3 nucleotide sequence: TGTGCCAGCAGCTTGCACCCTGGAAACACCATATATTTT.